This TCR beta chain appears in the sequencing data of a study of CD8 T cells in ankylosing spondylitis (dated by TCRdb to about 2017). Broadly, across the study: The study profiled T cell receptor beta repertoires in healthy donors and ankylosing spondylitis patients to find disease-linked TCR variants. Peripheral blood was sampled, and synovial fluid was also collected from ankylosing spondylitis patients. The whole study cohort included 90 to 120 healthy donors and over 20 ankylosing spondylitis patients. Results and caveats for the whole study, not just this receptor: Blood from ankylosing spondylitis patients appeared to be characterized by a TCR beta motif made up of 8 or 9 highly homologous amino acid variants. A CD8+ phenotype was shown by the disease-linked clones, which were found at relatively low frequencies in peripheral blood. Some motif variants were previously reported in synovial fluid and blood of reactive arthritis patients, suggesting common disease-initiation mechanisms. The disease-linked clones were reported to be significantly enriched in matched synovial fluid samples from ankylosing spondylitis patients.

Sequencing instrument: Illumina HiSeq 2500. Quantitative 5'-RACE with molecular barcodes was used to prepare TCR beta libraries. In the source study's methods: Disease-linked TCR variants were identified with a new computational method built on a probabilistic model of VDJ rearrangement. TCRdb reworked the public reads: Q25 trimming with fastp, MiXCR clone assembly, productive beta chains retained. Here each entry gathers all rows of one CDR3 protein and keeps the most common genes and DNA. V and J calls and clone size were set by TCRdb, not the authors. For this sample the table gives approximately 140,000 distinct CDR3 sequences, of which over 15% were detected only once. Jointly, the top ten make up about 33% of the sample. V was cut back by 5 bases and J by 4 bases, leaving a gap of 15 bases between them. Inclusive of the bounding cysteine and phenylalanine, the CDR3 is 15 residues long. CDR3 DNA is the only sequence kept; it has 45 bases, read in frame from the first base. The germline V gene specifies MGHRA as CDR1 and YSYEKL as CDR2.

This clonotype was picked up a small number of times. What antigen it recognizes has not been identified. No clone much larger than this one lies a single base away; base qualities are absent. The sequence joins TRBV4-1 to TRBJ2-1; a tentative D match to TRBD2 spans 6 bases. The source of this sequence is a male donor with ankylosing spondylitis. Source material: blood, either unsorted or a sorted T cell fraction (not recorded which). For the CDR3, the sequence is CASSIRDSPYNEQFF. The sequenced DNA: TGCGCCAGCAGCATCCGGGACTCCCCTTACAATGAGCAGTTCTTC.